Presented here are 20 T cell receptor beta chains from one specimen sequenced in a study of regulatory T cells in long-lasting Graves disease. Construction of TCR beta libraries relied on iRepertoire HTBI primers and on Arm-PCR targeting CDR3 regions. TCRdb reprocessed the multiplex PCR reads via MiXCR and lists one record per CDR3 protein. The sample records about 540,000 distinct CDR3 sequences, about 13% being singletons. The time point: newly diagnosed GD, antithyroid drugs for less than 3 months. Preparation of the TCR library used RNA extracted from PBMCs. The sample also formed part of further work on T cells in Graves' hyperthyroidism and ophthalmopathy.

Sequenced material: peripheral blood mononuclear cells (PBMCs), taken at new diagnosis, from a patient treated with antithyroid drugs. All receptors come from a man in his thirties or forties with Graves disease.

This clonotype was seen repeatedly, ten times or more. This CDR3 is CSAIAGPSTQYF. The CDR3 nucleotides read TGCAGTGCTATCGCGGGGCCCAGTACGCAGTATTTT. The genes are TRBV20-1 and TRBJ2-3, with D tentatively TRBD2 (6 bases). The CDR3 consists of 12 residues. Per germline, CDR1 DFQATT and CDR2 SNEGSKA (reference sequence). V was cut by 4 bases and J by 8 bases, with 13 bases left in between.

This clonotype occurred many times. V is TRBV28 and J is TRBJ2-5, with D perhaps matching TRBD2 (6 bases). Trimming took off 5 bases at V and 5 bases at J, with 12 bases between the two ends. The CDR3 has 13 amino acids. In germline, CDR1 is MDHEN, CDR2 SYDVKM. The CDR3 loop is CASSPPGRETQYF. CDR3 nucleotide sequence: TGTGCCAGCAGTCCGCCAGGGAGGGAGACCCAGTACTTC.

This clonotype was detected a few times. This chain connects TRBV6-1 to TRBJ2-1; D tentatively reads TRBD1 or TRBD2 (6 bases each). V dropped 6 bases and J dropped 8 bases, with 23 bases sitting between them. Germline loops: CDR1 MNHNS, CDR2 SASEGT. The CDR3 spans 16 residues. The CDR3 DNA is TGTGCCAGCAGCCCGGGGGCCCATCATAGTTGGGATGAGCAGTTCTTC. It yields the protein CASSPGAHHSWDEQFF.

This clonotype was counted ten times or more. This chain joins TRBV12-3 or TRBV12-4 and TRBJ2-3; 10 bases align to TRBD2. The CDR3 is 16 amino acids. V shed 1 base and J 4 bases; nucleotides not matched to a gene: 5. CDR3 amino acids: CASSLVLAGSSDTQYF. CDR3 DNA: TGTGCCAGCAGTTTAGTACTAGCGGGATCTTCAGATACGCAGTATTTT.

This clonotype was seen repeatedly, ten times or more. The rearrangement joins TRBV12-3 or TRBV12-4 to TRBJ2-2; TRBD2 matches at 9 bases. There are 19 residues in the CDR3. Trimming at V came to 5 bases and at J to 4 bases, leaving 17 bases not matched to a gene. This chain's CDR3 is CASSPRPRRSLAGTGELFF. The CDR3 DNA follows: TGTGCCAGCAGTCCAAGGCCCCGCCGGTCACTAGCGGGCACCGGGGAGCTGTTTTTT.

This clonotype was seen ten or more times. CDR3 sequence (DNA): TGTGCCAGCACCCGAACGGGCGAGCCCTTCAGCTCCTACGAGCAGTACTTC. This gives the protein CASTRTGEPFSSYEQYF. V gene TRBV2 combines with J gene TRBJ2-7, with D uncertain. The V gene's germline CDR1 is SNHLY and CDR2 FYNNEI. The CDR3 is 17 amino acids. Trimming removed 7 bases at V and 0 bases at J, with 22 bases between.

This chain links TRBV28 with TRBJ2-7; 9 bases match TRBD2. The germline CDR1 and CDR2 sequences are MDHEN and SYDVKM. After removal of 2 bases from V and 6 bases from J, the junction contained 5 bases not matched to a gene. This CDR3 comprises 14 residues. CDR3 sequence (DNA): TGTGCCAGCAGTTTAGAATTAGCGGGAGCCGAGCAGTACTTC. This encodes CASSLELAGAEQYF.

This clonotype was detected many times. CDR3 amino acids: CASSLWSSGKDEQYF. CDR3 nucleotide sequence: TGTGCCAGCAGCTTATGGTCTAGCGGGAAGGACGAGCAGTACTTC. The chain is built from TRBV7-2 and TRBJ2-7, with TRBD2 matching over 9 bases. With V trimmed by 2 bases and J by 5 bases, 7 bases remained unmatched. This CDR3 has 15 residues. CDR1 SGHTA and CDR2 FQGNSA come from the germline V gene.

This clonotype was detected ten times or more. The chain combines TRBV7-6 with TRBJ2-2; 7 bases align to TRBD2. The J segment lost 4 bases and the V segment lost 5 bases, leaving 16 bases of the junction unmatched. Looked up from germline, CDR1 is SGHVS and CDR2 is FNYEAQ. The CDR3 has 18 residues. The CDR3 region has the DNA TGTGCCAGCAGCCGACCCCTTAGAGGGAGGGCGGCCACCGGGGAGCTGTTTTTT. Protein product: CASSRPLRGRAATGELFF.

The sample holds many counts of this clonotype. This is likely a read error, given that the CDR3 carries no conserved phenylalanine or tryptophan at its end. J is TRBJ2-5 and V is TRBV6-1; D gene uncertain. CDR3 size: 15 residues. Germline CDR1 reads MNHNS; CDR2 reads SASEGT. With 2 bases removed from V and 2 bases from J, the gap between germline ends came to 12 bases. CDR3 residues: CASSEYDLVQETQYS. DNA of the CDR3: TGTGCCAGCAGTGAATACGATCTGGTACAAGAGACCCAGTACTCC.

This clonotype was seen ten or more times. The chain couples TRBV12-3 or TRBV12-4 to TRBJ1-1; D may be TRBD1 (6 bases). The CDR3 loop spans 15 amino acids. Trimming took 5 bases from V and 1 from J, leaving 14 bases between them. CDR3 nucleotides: TGTGCCAGCAGTCCACAGGGACAACCGAACACTGAAGCTTTCTTT. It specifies CASSPQGQPNTEAFF.

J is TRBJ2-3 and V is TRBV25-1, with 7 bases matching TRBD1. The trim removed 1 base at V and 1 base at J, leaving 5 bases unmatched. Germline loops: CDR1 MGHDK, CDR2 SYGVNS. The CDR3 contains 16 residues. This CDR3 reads CASSEFRTGRTDTQYF. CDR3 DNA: TGTGCCAGCAGTGAATTCCGGACAGGTCGCACAGATACGCAGTATTTT.

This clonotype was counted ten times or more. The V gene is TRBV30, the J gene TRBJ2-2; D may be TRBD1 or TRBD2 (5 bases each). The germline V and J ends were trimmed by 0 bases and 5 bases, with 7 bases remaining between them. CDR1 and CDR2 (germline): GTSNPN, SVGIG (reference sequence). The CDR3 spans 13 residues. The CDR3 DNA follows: TGTGCCTGGAGTGTAGAGGGGACCGGGGAGCTGTTTTTT. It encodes CAWSVEGTGELFF.

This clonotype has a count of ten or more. The CDR3 region has the DNA TGTGCCAGCCAGATCCGCGGGAGGGCCGGGACCGGGGAGCTGTTTTTT. Its translation is CASQIRGRAGTGELFF. The rearrangement links TRBV12-3 or TRBV12-4 to TRBJ2-2; 9 nucleotides line up with TRBD2. With 8 bases clipped from V and 5 bases from J, the junction kept 12 bases outside the gene matches. CDR3 length: 16 residues.

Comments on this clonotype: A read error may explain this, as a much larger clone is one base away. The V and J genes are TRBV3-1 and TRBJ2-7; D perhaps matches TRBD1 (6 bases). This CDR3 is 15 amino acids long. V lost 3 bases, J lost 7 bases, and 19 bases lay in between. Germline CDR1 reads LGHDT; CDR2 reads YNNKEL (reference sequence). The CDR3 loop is CASSQRMGRDNEQYF. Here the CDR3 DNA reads TGTGCCAGCAGCCAGCGCATGGGCAGGGACAATGAGCAGTACTTC.

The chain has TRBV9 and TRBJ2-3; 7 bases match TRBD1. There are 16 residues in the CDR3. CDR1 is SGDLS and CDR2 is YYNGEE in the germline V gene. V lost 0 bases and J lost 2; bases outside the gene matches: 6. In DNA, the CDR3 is TGTGCCAGCAGCGTAGGACCAGGGGGTTACACAGATACGCAGTATTTT. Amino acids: CASSVGPGGYTDTQYF.

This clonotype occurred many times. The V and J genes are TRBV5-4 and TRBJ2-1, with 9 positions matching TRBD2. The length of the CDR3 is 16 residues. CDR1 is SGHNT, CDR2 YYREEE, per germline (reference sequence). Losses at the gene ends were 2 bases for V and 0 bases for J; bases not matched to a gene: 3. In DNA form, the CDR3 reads TGTGCCAGCAGCTTCGATAGCGGGAGCTCCTACAATGAGCAGTTCTTC. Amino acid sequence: CASSFDSGSSYNEQFF.

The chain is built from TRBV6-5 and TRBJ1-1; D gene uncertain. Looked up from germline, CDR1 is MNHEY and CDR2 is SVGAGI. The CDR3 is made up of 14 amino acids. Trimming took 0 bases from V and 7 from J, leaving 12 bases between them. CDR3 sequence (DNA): TGTGCCAGCAGTTACTCGAACGGAGGATTTGAAGCTTTCTTT. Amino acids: CASSYSNGGFEAFF.

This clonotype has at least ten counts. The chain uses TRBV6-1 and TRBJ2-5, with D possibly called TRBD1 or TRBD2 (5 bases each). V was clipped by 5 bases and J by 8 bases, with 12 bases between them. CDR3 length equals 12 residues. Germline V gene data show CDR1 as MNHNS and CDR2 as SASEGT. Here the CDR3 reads CASSPQGPTQYF. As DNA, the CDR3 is TGTGCCAGCAGTCCCCAGGGACCCACCCAGTACTTC.

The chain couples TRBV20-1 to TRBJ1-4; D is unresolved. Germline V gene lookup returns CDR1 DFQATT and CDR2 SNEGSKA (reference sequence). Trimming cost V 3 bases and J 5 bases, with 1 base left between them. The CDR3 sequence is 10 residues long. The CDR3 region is CSARNEKLFF. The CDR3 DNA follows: TGCAGTGCTAGGAATGAAAAACTGTTTTTT.